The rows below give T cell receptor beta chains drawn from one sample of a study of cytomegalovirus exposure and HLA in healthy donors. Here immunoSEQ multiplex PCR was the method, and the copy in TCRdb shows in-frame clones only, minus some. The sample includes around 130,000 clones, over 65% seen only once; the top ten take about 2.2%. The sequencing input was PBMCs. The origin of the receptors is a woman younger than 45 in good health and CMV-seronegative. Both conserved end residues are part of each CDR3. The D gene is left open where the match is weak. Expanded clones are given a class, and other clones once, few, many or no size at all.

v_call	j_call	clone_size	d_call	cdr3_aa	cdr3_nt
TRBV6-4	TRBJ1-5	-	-	CASSPTPSNQPQHF	TGTGCCAGCAGTCCAACACCCAGCAATCAGCCCCAGCATTTT
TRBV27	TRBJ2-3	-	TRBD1	CASSVRQGTGTDTQYF	TGTGCCAGCAGTGTGAGACAGGGGACGGGGACAGATACGCAGTATTTT
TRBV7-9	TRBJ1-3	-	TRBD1	CASSLNRGPLMSSGNTIYF	TGTGCCAGCAGCTTGAACAGGGGCCCGCTCATGAGCTCTGGAAACACCATATATTTT
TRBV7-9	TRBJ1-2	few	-	CASSLSGEVYGYTF	TGTGCCAGCAGCCTGAGCGGGGAGGTCTATGGCTACACCTTC
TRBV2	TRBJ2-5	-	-	CASSDHTTKETQYF	TGTGCCAGCAGTGACCACACTACAAAAGAGACCCAGTACTTC
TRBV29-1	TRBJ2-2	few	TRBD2	CTAREGTGELFF	TGCACCGCCCGGGAGGGGACCGGGGAGCTGTTTTTT
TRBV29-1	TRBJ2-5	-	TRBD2	CSVTSGAAETQYF	TGCAGCGTGACTAGCGGGGCCGCGGAGACCCAGTACTTC
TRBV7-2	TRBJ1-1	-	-	CASSRAMNTEAFF	TGTGCCAGCAGCCGAGCTATGAACACTGAAGCTTTCTTT
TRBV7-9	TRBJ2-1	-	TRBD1	CASIPPGTGYNEQFF	TGTGCCAGCATCCCCCCAGGGACAGGATACAATGAGCAGTTCTTC
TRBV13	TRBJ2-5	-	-	CASSYLLTRQETQYF	TGTGCCAGCAGCTACCTCTTGACTAGACAAGAGACCCAGTACTTC
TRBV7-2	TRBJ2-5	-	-	CASSFRETQYF	TGTGCCAGCAGCTTTCGAGAGACCCAGTACTTC
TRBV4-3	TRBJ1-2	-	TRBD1	CASSQGTGISYGYTF	TGCGCCAGCAGCCAGGGGACAGGGATTTCCTATGGCTACACCTTC
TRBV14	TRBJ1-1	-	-	CASSQERISTEAFF	TGTGCCAGCAGCCAAGAGAGGATATCCACTGAAGCTTTCTTT
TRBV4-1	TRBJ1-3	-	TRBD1	CASSQDGVGQGSGNTIYF	TGCGCCAGCAGCCAAGATGGCGTGGGACAGGGCTCTGGAAACACCATATATTTT
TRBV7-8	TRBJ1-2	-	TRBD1	CASSPGGTPNYGYTF	TGTGCCAGCAGCCCAGGGGGGACACCCAACTATGGCTACACCTTC
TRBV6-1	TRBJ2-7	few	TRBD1	CASSPWGQGDYEQYF	TGTGCCAGCAGTCCCTGGGGACAGGGGGACTACGAGCAGTACTTC
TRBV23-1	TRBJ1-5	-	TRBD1	CASSQSTGRNQPQHF	TGCGCCAGCAGTCAATCGACAGGGAGGAATCAGCCCCAGCATTTT
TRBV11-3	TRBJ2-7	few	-	CASSLENGRGRYEQYF	TGTGCCAGCAGCTTAGAAAACGGGAGAGGACGATACGAGCAGTACTTC
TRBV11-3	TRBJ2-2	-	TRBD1	CASSSRQGWAGELFF	TGTGCCAGCAGCTCCAGACAGGGGTGGGCCGGGGAGCTGTTTTTT
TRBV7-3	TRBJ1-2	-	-	CASSLGPGDYGYTF	TGTGCCAGCAGCTTAGGTCCGGGAGACTATGGCTACACCTTC
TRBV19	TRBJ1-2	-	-	CASSIGRNDPGNVGYTF	TGTGCCAGTAGTATAGGGCGGAATGACCCGGGAAACGTAGGCTACACCTTC
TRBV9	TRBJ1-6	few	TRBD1	CASSRDSGNSPLHF	TGTGCCAGCAGTCGGGACAGTGGCAATTCACCCCTCCACTTT
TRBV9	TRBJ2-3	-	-	CASSVALRATDTQYF	TGTGCCAGCAGCGTAGCACTGCGCGCCACAGATACGCAGTATTTT
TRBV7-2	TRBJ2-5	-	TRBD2	CASTQRGGETQYF	TGTGCCAGCACCCAGCGGGGAGGCGAGACCCAGTACTTC
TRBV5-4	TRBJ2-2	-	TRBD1	CASSPTPDRAITGELFF	TGTGCCAGCAGCCCGACCCCGGACAGGGCGATCACCGGGGAGCTGTTTTTT
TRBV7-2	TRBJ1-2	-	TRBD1	CASSLEGTGTYGYTF	TGTGCCAGCAGCTTAGAGGGGACAGGGACTTATGGCTACACCTTC
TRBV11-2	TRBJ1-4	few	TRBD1	CASSPGQGTNEKLFF	TGTGCCAGCAGCCCAGGACAGGGAACTAATGAAAAACTGTTTTTT
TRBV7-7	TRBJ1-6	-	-	CARGGARAPGVYNSPLHF	TGTGCCAGAGGGGGGGCGCGGGCCCCGGGAGTCTATAATTCACCCCTCCACTTT
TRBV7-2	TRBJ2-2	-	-	CASSLEPRVTGELFF	TGTGCCAGCAGCTTGGAACCCAGGGTAACCGGGGAGCTGTTTTTT
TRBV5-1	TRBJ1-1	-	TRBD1	CASSSGQGEAFF	TGCGCCAGCAGCTCTGGACAGGGGGAAGCTTTCTTT
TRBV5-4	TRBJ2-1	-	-	CASSSRDTLYNEQFF	TGTGCCAGCAGCTCCCGGGACACGCTCTACAATGAGCAGTTCTTC
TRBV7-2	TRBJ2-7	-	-	CASRPTAGSYEQYF	TGTGCCAGCAGACCAACCGCCGGGTCCTACGAGCAGTACTTC
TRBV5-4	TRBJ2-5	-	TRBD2	CASSWAGTSGGQETQYF	TGTGCCAGCAGCTGGGCCGGGACTAGCGGGGGGCAAGAGACCCAGTACTTC
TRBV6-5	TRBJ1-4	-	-	CASKRTGNEKLFF	TGTGCCAGCAAAAGGACGGGGAATGAAAAACTGTTTTTT
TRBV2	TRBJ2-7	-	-	CASSLGQLAYEQYF	TGTGCCAGCAGTCTCGGACAGTTAGCCTACGAGCAGTACTTC
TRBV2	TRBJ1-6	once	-	CASSPDRSYNSPLHF	TGTGCCAGCAGCCCCGACAGGTCCTATAATTCACCCCTCCACTTT
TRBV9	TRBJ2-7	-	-	CASSVDGVLDEQYF	TGTGCCAGCAGCGTAGATGGGGTACTAGACGAGCAGTACTTC
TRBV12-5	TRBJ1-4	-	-	CASGLGVVKEKLFF	TGTGCTAGTGGTTTGGGAGTGGTGAAAGAAAAACTGTTTTTT
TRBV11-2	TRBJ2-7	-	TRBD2	CASSLEVGLAGTEQYF	TGTGCCAGCAGCTTAGAGGTGGGACTAGCGGGGACCGAGCAGTACTTC
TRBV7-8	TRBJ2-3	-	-	CASSARWRGVDTQYF	TGTGCCAGCAGCGCGAGGTGGCGGGGTGTAGATACGCAGTATTTT
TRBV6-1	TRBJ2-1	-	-	CAGSPSSYNEQFF	TGTGCCGGCTCGCCCTCCTCCTACAATGAGCAGTTCTTC
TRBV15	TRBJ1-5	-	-	CATSRPGYNQPQHF	TGTGCCACCAGCAGACCAGGATACAATCAGCCCCAGCATTTT
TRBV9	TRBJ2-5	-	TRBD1	CASSVEGRGRETQYF	TGTGCCAGCAGCGTAGAGGGCAGGGGGCGGGAGACCCAGTACTTC
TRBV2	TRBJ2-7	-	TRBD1	CASRWDRSRYEQYF	TGTGCCAGCAGATGGGACAGGTCCCGCTACGAGCAGTACTTC
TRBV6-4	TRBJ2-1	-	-	CASSDTGTPRVF	TGTGCCAGCAGCGACACCGGGACTCCCAGGGTCTTC
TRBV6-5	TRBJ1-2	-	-	CASSGQLVGGYTF	TGTGCCAGCAGTGGACAGTTAGTCGGTGGCTACACCTTC
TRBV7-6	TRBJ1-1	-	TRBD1	CASSPRTGVGNTEAFF	TGTGCCAGCAGCCCCAGGACAGGGGTCGGGAACACTGAAGCTTTCTTT
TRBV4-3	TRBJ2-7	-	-	CASSQAQGGPYEQYF	TGCGCCAGCAGCCAAGCCCAGGGGGGCCCCTACGAGCAGTACTTC
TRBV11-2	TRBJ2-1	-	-	CASSLGGEQFF	TGTGCCAGCAGCTTAGGAGGTGAGCAGTTCTTC
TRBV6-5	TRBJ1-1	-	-	CASSYSKLNTEAFF	TGTGCCAGCAGTTATAGCAAATTGAACACTGAAGCTTTCTTT
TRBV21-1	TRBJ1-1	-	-	CASSKAGRTGHFGTEAFF	TGTGCCAGCAGCAAAGCCGGCCGGACAGGGCATTTTGGCACTGAAGCTTTCTTT
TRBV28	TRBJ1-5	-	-	CASNGGHNQPQHF	TGTGCCAGCAACGGCGGACACAATCAGCCCCAGCATTTT
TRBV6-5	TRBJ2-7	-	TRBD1	CASSPPGQGSEQYF	TGTGCCAGCAGTCCCCCGGGACAGGGATCCGAGCAGTACTTC